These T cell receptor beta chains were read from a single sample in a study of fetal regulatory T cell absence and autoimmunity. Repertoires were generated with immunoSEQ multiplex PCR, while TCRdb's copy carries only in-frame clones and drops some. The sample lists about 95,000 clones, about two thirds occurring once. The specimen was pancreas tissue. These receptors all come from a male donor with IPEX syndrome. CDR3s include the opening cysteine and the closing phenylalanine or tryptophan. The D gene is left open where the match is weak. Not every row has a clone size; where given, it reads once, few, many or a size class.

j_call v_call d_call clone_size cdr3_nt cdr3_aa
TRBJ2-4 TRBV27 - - TGTGCCAGCCCCGGTTCCAGGAACCCCAAAAACATTCAGTACTTC CASPGSRNPKNIQYF
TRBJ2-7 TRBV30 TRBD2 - TGTGCCTGGAGCCACGACCAGCGGGAGTTGCGCGAGCAGTACTTC CAWSHDQRELREQYF
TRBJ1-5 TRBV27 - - TGTGCCAGCGGGCCCAATCAGCCCCAGCATTTT CASGPNQPQHF
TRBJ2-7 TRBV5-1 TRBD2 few TGCGCCAGCAGCACACCGGGACTAGATGCCTACGAGCAGTACTTC CASSTPGLDAYEQYF
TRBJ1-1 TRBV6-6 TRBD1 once TGTGCCAGCAGTGCCGGGACAGGGAAAAAAACTGAAGCTTTCTTT CASSAGTGKKTEAFF
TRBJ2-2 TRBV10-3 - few TGTGCCATCACTACAACCGGGGAGCTGTTTTTT CAITTTGELFF
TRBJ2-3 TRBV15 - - TGTGCCACCGCGCTTGGCCTTTCGCGAGATACGCAGTATTTT CATALGLSRDTQYF
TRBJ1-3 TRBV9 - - TGTGCCAGCAGCGTATCGGGGGGCAAAGGAAACACCATATATTTT CASSVSGGKGNTIYF
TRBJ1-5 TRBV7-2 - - TGTGCCAGCAGCCGTAGGGGTAATAGCAATCAGCCCCAGCATTTT CASSRRGNSNQPQHF
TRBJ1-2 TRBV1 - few TGCACCAGCAGCCGGACAGCTACTAACTATGGCTACACCTTC CTSSRTATNYGYTF
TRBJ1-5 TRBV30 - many TGTGCCTGGAGTGGCAATCAGCCCCAGCATTTT CAWSGNQPQHF
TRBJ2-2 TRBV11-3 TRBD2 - TGTGCCAGCAGCCCCTGGCAAGCGGGAGATAACACCGGGGAGCTGTTTTTT CASSPWQAGDNTGELFF
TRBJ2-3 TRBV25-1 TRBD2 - TGTGCCAGCAGGGGGACTATCAGCACAGATACGCAGTATTTT CASRGTISTDTQYF
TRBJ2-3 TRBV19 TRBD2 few TGTGCCAGTAGTATTAGGACTAGCGGGAGAACAGATACGCAGTATTTT CASSIRTSGRTDTQYF
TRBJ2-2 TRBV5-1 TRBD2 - TGCGCCAGCAGCCTGCGGACTAGCGGCCTTAACACCGGGGAGCTGTTTTTT CASSLRTSGLNTGELFF
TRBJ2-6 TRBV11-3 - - TGTGCCAGCAGCCCGGGGGGGGCCAACGTCCTGACTTTC CASSPGGANVLTF
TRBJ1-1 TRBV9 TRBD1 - TGTGCCAGCAGCCCGGGACAGGAGATGAACACTGAAGCTTTCTTT CASSPGQEMNTEAFF
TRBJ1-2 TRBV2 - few TGTGCCAGCAGTGATGGGAATAACTATGGCTACACCTTC CASSDGNNYGYTF
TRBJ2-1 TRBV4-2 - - TGTGCCAGCAGCCAAGATGATTTAAGGGTGGGACTCACCTACAATGAGCAGTTCTTC CASSQDDLRVGLTYNEQFF
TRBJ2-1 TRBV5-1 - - TGCGCCAGCAGCTTGGCGGGAGCGTACAATGAGCAGTTCTTC CASSLAGAYNEQFF
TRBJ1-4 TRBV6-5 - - TGTGCCAGCAGTTCCAATCGCGAGAAACTGTTTTTT CASSSNREKLFF
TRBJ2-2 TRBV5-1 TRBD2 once TGCGCCAGCAGTTTTACTAGCGTCAAGAACACCGGGGAGCTGTTTTTT CASSFTSVKNTGELFF
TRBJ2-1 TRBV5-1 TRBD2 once TGCGCCAGCAGCTTGGCCAGCGGGGGGTACAATGAGCAGTTCTTC CASSLASGGYNEQFF
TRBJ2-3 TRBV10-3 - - TGTGCCATCAGTGAGTCCGGGGGAGCGGATACGCAGTATTTT CAISESGGADTQYF
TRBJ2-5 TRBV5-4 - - TGTGCCAGCAGCCCCCTCGGGACTTTAGAAGAGACCCAGTACTTC CASSPLGTLEETQYF
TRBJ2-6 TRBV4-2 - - TGTGCCAGCAGCCAAGGTGTACTGATCTCTGGGGCCAACGTCCTGACTTTC CASSQGVLISGANVLTF
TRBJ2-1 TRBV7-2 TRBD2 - TGTGCCAGCAGCCCGGGACTAGCGGGGTTCTACAATGAGCAGTTCTTC CASSPGLAGFYNEQFF